What follows describes a single T cell receptor (beta chain). Its antigen is as yet unknown. V shed 0 bases and J shed 4 bases, with 9 bases lying between them. The CDR3 covers 13 residues. Germline values: CDR1 SQVTM, CDR2 ANQGSEA. The data are from a study of post-analysis software for immune sequencing data. Study-level information: Recorded subtypes: relapsing-remitting, secondary progressive, progressive-relapsing; some patients unannotated. Regarding the study as a whole: By F measure, samples from a shared preparation batch strongly co-clustered. Relative to controls, patients had a handful of TRBV segments at higher frequency, with TRBV5-6, TRBV5-1 and TRBV20-1 among these. Normalized Chao1 diversity was significantly lower in multiple sclerosis patients than in controls.

Unique molecular identifiers were present in the TCR beta cDNA libraries. Approximately 0.5 million cDNA molecules were recovered from an input of about 0.85 to 11 million T cells. Each CDR3 protein is one row after TCRdb ran MiXCR on the PCR reads. Of about 820,000 distinct CDR3 sequences detected, 53% appear once; the ten largest clones hold approximately 4.5%. This clonotype was obtained from a girl aged 5 to 17 with multiple sclerosis. The genes are TRBV29-1 and TRBJ1-2; D not resolved. The source material was blood. This chain's CDR3 is CSVEDLAGYGYTF. Here the CDR3 DNA reads TGCAGCGTTGAAGATCTTGCAGGCTATGGCTACACCTTC.